The present TCR beta chain was sequenced within a study of T cell responses to AZD1222 COVID-19 vaccine. General study points: Spike-spanning, vaccine-associated CD4 TCRs were dominant at 160-218 and 743-854. In a largely white British group with more females than males, clonal diversity was possibly underestimated. AZD1222 recipients seropositive at baseline numbered only five to seven.

The CDR3 has 13 residues. Germline trimming cut 4 bases from V and 7 bases from J; bases unmatched to any gene: 6. The assay was immunoSEQ multiplex PCR, and TCRdb's table has in-frame clones only and misses some. The sample records around 100,000 clones, roughly 88% being singletons. On this clone: Its matching antigen is unknown.

This receptor was obtained from an adult in good health. This chain uses TRBV12-3 or TRBV12-4 with TRBJ1-1, with TRBD1 matching over 7 bases. The sequencing used peripheral blood, collected on day 0 of AZD1222 vaccination. CDR3 sequence: CASSWGQWGEAFF. CDR3 DNA: TGTGCCAGCAGTTGGGGACAGTGGGGTGAAGCTTTCTTT.